This is a list of T cell receptor beta chains from one sample in a study of CD8 T cells in ankylosing spondylitis. TCRdb independently ran MiXCR on the 5' RACE reads; one entry per CDR3 protein. Here the sample spans around 150,000 distinct CDR3 sequences, about 9.9% being singletons. Sequencing input: blood, either unsorted or a sorted T cell fraction (not recorded which). The receptors stem from a male donor with ankylosing spondylitis or in good health (not recorded which). Each CDR3 is given with its conserved first and last residue. D genes are given only for firm matches. Only part of the rows carry a size: once, few, many, or a class if the clone is expanded.

TRBJ1-4 . . TRBV5-1 CASSLNTETEKLFF TGCGCCAGCAGCTTGAATACCGAAACTGAAAAACTGTTTTTT
TRBJ2-3 few . TRBV6-2/TRBV6-3 CASSYSMTPSDTQYF TGTGCCAGCAGTTACTCGATGACTCCCTCGGATACGCAGTATTTT
TRBJ2-7 . . TRBV20-1 CSARRGVSEQYF TGCAGTGCTAGACGTGGGGTCTCCGAGCAGTACTTC
TRBJ2-7 many . TRBV4-3 CASSPGIDGDEQYF TGCGCCAGCAGCCCCGGGATAGATGGAGACGAGCAGTACTTC
TRBJ1-3 many TRBD1 TRBV9 CASSGVSGGTGNTIYF TGTGCCAGCAGCGGTGTATCAGGGGGCACTGGAAACACCATATATTTT
TRBJ2-5 many TRBD2 TRBV5-1 CASSVLSLAGEETQYF TGCGCCAGCAGCGTTTTGTCGTTAGCGGGAGAAGAGACCCAGTACTTC
TRBJ2-2 many TRBD2 TRBV12-3/TRBV12-4 CASILSGGTGELFF TGTGCCAGCATCCTTAGCGGGGGCACCGGGGAGCTGTTTTTT
TRBJ2-1 many . TRBV20-1 CSATASRGAEQFF TGCAGTGCCACTGCGAGCAGGGGGGCTGAGCAGTTCTTC
TRBJ1-1 many . TRBV29-1 CSALRGFDTEAFF TGCAGCGCCTTGAGGGGATTTGACACTGAAGCTTTCTTT
TRBJ2-1 . . TRBV7-8 CASSLTSFDNEQFF TGTGCCAGCAGCCTGACTAGTTTCGACAATGAGCAGTTCTTC
TRBJ2-6 . . TRBV6-5 CASSYSSSGANVLTF TGTGCCAGCAGTTACTCGAGTTCTGGGGCCAACGTCCTGACTTTC
TRBJ1-4 few . TRBV7-9 CASRPTDGEKLFF TGTGCCAGCAGACCTACGGACGGCGAAAAACTGTTTTTT
TRBJ2-2 few TRBD2 TRBV5-6 CASSAVSAGGPLTGELFF TGTGCCAGCAGCGCCGTATCTGCGGGAGGGCCTCTGACCGGGGAGCTGTTTTTT
TRBJ1-5 many . TRBV6-1 CATHNQGAYSNQPQHF TGTGCCACCCATAACCAGGGAGCGTATAGCAATCAGCCCCAGCATTTT
TRBJ2-5 . TRBD1 TRBV30 CAWNRNRGSQETQYF TGTGCCTGGAATCGCAACAGGGGGTCCCAAGAGACCCAGTACTTC
TRBJ2-3 . . TRBV7-9 CASSLGQGYTDTQYF TGTGCCAGCAGCTTGGGGCAGGGTTACACAGATACGCAGTATTTT
TRBJ2-1 . TRBD2 TRBV4-2 CASSQDRIAGEMHYNEQFF TGTGCCAGCAGCCAAGATCGGATAGCGGGGGAGATGCATTACAATGAGCAGTTCTTC